These 8 T cell receptor beta chains originate from one sample sequenced in a study of CD8 T cells in Susac syndrome. Reverse transcription of roughly 0.45 to 1 ug RNA was performed with random hexamers. TCRdb analysed the immunoSEQ multiplex PCR reads with MiXCR anew, one entry per CDR3 protein. This table holds around 77,000 distinct CDR3 sequences, roughly 95% found once. Material for sequencing was CD4+ T cells from PBMCs. These receptors all come from a human donor with multiple sclerosis.

The V and J genes are TRBV30 and TRBJ2-7; no clear D gene. This CDR3 is built from 11 residues. Trimming shortened V by 2 bases and J by 2 bases, and 4 bases separated the two germline ends. Germline loops: CDR1 GTSNPN, CDR2 SVGIG (reference sequence). The CDR3 sequence: CAWSTPYEQYF. The CDR3 DNA is TGTGCCTGGAGTACACCCTACGAGCAGTACTTC.

The rearrangement joins TRBV10-3 to TRBJ2-5; 8 positions agree with TRBD1. The CDR3 spans 15 residues. V was pared by 4 bases and J by 5 bases, with 9 bases of the junction left unmatched. The germline gives CDR1 ENHRY, CDR2 SYGVKD. Written as DNA, the CDR3 is TGTGCCATCAGTGGCTCAGGGGGCGGTCGGGAGACCCAGTACTTC. Protein: CAISGSGGGRETQYF.

V gene TRBV4-2 combines with J gene TRBJ1-1; 7 bases fit TRBD1. Germline CDR1 reads LGHNA; CDR2 reads YNFKEQ. The CDR3 is made up of 15 amino acids. V was clipped by 4 bases and J by 3 bases; unmatched bases: 8. The CDR3 protein is CASSRNPTGDTEAFF. The CDR3 coding sequence is TGTGCCAGCAGCCGAAATCCTACAGGGGACACTGAAGCTTTCTTT.

This chain's CDR3 is CASSQDTGASGYTF. As DNA, the CDR3 is TGCGCCAGCAGCCAAGATACCGGGGCCTCTGGCTACACCTTC. This chain joins TRBV4-1 and TRBJ1-2, with D possibly TRBD1 on 5 matching bases. This CDR3 is 14 amino acids long. The germline gives CDR1 MGHRA, CDR2 YSYEKL. V lost 0 bases to trimming and J lost 7 bases, with 12 bases between them.

V gene TRBV30 combines with J gene TRBJ2-2, with no clear D. CDR1 and CDR2 (germline): GTSNPN, SVGIG (reference sequence). The CDR3 is 12 amino acids. V gave up 3 bases and J gave up 1 base, with 3 bases separating them. CDR3 amino acids: CAWSLNTGELFF. The CDR3 DNA sequence: TGTGCCTGGAGCCTGAACACCGGGGAGCTGTTTTTT. The variable domain in full, with the rest retrieved from reference TRBV30 and TRBJ2-2, is SQTIHQWPATLVQPVGSPLSLECTVEGTSNPNLYWYRQAAGRGLQLLFYSVGIGQISSEVPQNLSASRPQDRQFILSSKKLLLSDSGFYLCAWSLNTGELFFGEGSRLTVL.

This clonotype has only a few counts. The chain is built from TRBV7-2 and TRBJ2-1, with 13 bases lining up with TRBD2. The CDR3 consists of 14 residues. Germline CDR1 SGHTA, CDR2 FQGNSA. V gave up 5 bases and J gave up 10 bases; unmatched junction bases: 5. The CDR3 sequence is CASSRGLAGEEQFF. DNA for the CDR3: TGTGCCAGCAGCCGCGGACTAGCGGGGGAGGAGCAGTTCTTC. Based on the CDR3 plus reference TRBV7-2 and TRBJ2-1, the full variable domain is GAGVSQSPSNKVTEKGKDVELRCDPISGHTALYWYRQSLGQGLEFLIYFQGNSAPDKSGLPSDRFSAERTGGSVSTLTIQRTQQEDSAVYLCASSRGLAGEEQFFGPGTRLTVL.

Comment on this clonotype: Its ends do not fully match the called genes, so a read error is possible. The genes are TRBV6-5 and TRBJ2-5, with 9 bases that match TRBD2. CDR1 is MNHEY, CDR2 SVGAGI, per germline. The CDR3 contains 15 residues. The CDR3 loop is CASSSARGGQKTQYF. In DNA form, the CDR3 reads TGTGCCAGCAGTTCAGCGCGGGGGGGCCAAAAGACCCAGTACTTC.

The gene calls are TRBV7-2 and TRBJ2-3; 10 bases are a match to TRBD2. The length of the CDR3 is 15 residues. Germline V gives CDR1 SGHTA, CDR2 FQGNSA. J was trimmed by 5 bases and V by 2 bases; bases with no gene match: 4. This CDR3 is CASSLKAGGQDTQYF. CDR3 nucleotide sequence: TGTGCCAGCAGCTTAAAAGCGGGGGGGCAAGATACGCAGTATTTT.